Below are 31 T cell receptor beta chains sequenced from a single sample in a study of graft-versus-host responses after intestinal transplantation. For these TCRs, the target antigens are not known. Clones were read by immunoSEQ multiplex PCR, and TCRdb kept only the in-frame ones, dropping some. The data hold about 51,000 clones, with about 95% observed a single time. Source: unstimulated CD8+ T cells sorted from spleen or lymph node cells, taken before transplant. Receptors originate from a human donor who was the organ donor for an intestinal transplant.

The chain employs TRBV10-3 and TRBJ1-6, with 11 bases that match TRBD1. J gave up 9 bases and V 2 bases, and 12 bases lay outside the gene matches. The CDR3 spans 18 residues. Germline V lookup: CDR1 ENHRY, CDR2 SYGVKD. The CDR3 nucleotides are TGTGCCATCAGTGAGCCCGGGGGTCGGACAGGGGGCTTTTCACCCCTCCACTTT. This translates into CAISEPGGRTGGFSPLHF.

The V gene is TRBV6-1, the J gene TRBJ2-7; 7 positions agree with TRBD2. CDR1 and CDR2 from the germline V gene are MNHNS and SASEGT. This CDR3 contains 13 residues. With V trimmed by 4 bases and J by 5 bases, 5 bases remained unmatched. CDR3 loop: CASSGLGGNEQYF. The CDR3 bases are TGTGCCAGCAGTGGTCTGGGGGGGAACGAGCAGTACTTC.

J is TRBJ2-3 and V is TRBV11-2, with D unresolved. The CDR3 is 13 residues long. Per germline, CDR1 SGHAT and CDR2 FQNNGV. V lost 5 bases, J lost 4 bases, and 10 bases lay in between. Here the CDR3 DNA reads TGTGCCAGCAGCCCACTGGAAGCAGATACGCAGTATTTT. The encoded protein is CASSPLEADTQYF.

The chain uses TRBV19 and TRBJ2-7; D is possibly TRBD1 or TRBD2 (6 bases each). The germline V and J ends were trimmed by 7 bases and 0 bases, with 16 bases remaining between them. The CDR3 extends over 15 amino acids. Per germline, CDR1 LNHDA and CDR2 SQIVND (reference sequence). Written as DNA, the CDR3 is TGTGCCAGTACCGGGGGCAGGGGAAACTCCTACGAGCAGTACTTC. Its protein is CASTGGRGNSYEQYF.

This chain connects TRBV9 to TRBJ2-1; a weak D match, TRBD1 (6 bases). The V gene's germline CDR1 is SGDLS and CDR2 YYNGEE. V lost 3 bases, J lost 10 bases, and 17 bases lay in between. This CDR3 has 14 amino acids. CDR3 sequence reads: CASSGLTTGNEQFF. CDR3 sequence (DNA): TGTGCCAGCAGCGGACTGACGACAGGTAACGAGCAGTTCTTC.

This chain links TRBV7-6 with TRBJ2-3, with D perhaps given as TRBD1 or TRBD2 (6 bases each). Trimming cost V 2 bases and J 0 bases, with 15 bases left between them. The CDR3 runs 17 residues. Germline assignment: CDR1 SGHVS and CDR2 FNYEAQ. CDR3 loop: CASSLPPRGLSTDTQYF. The CDR3 DNA reads TGTGCCAGCAGCTTACCCCCCCGGGGGCTAAGCACAGATACGCAGTATTTT.

The rearrangement links TRBV4-1 to TRBJ2-2, with TRBD2 matching 9 bases. Germline V gene data show CDR1 as MGHRA and CDR2 as YSYEKL. The CDR3 extends over 17 amino acids. V was pared by 4 bases and J by 5 bases, with 11 bases of the junction left unmatched. The CDR3 DNA is TGCGCCAGCAGCCTTGATGGCGGGGGGGCGGGTACCGGGGAGCTGTTTTTT. As protein: CASSLDGGGAGTGELFF.

The CDR3 bases are TGCGCCAGCTTTGGGACAGGGGCCACTGAAGCTTTCTTT. Residues: CASFGTGATEAFF. This chain joins TRBV10-2 and TRBJ1-1; 10 nucleotides agree with TRBD1. There are 13 residues in the CDR3. V gave up 8 bases and J gave up 4 bases; unmatched junction bases: 4. In germline, CDR1 is WSHSY, CDR2 SAAADI.

The chain couples TRBV28 to TRBJ1-5; 8 bases map to TRBD1. The V gene's germline CDR1 is MDHEN and CDR2 SYDVKM. The CDR3 is 19 amino acids. V shed 5 bases and J 7 bases; nucleotides not matched to a gene: 22. The CDR3 DNA sequence: TGTGCCAGCAGTACCTCCCTCCCAGGGGGCCCTATCCCCACCCAGCCCCAGCATTTT. Translated: CASSTSLPGGPIPTQPQHF.

This clone was recorded once. This chain uses TRBV27 with TRBJ2-7; 9 bases line up with TRBD1. The V segment lost 1 base and the J segment 4 bases; nucleotides outside the gene matches: 2. In germline, CDR1 is MNHEY, CDR2 SMNVEV (reference sequence). The CDR3 sequence is 14 residues long. CDR3 nucleotide sequence: TGTGCCAGCAGTTTATTAGGACAGGGGTACGAGCAGTACTTC. Its protein is CASSLLGQGYEQYF.

This clone was seen a handful of times. The chain couples TRBV11-3 to TRBJ1-1, with 7 bases aligning to TRBD1. The CDR3 is made up of 16 amino acids. Losses at the gene ends were 2 bases for V and 2 bases for J; bases not matched to a gene: 8. Germline CDR1 reads SGHNT; CDR2 reads YENEEA. CDR3 bases: TGTGCCAGCAGCTTATCCCCGACAGGGATAAACACTGAAGCTTTCTTT. Translation gives CASSLSPTGINTEAFF.

The rearrangement joins TRBV7-9 to TRBJ1-1, with 9 bases matching TRBD1. The length of the CDR3 is 17 residues. Germline V lookup: CDR1 SEHNR, CDR2 FQNEAQ (reference sequence). J gave up 8 bases and V 2 bases, and 15 bases lay outside the gene matches. CDR3 region: CASSLHGMTGGASEAFF. In DNA, the CDR3 is TGTGCCAGCAGCTTACATGGAATGACAGGGGGGGCAAGCGAAGCTTTCTTT.

This chain joins TRBV7-8 and TRBJ1-6, with TRBD1 as a possible D gene (5 bases). Germline CDR1 SGHVS, CDR2 FQNEAQ. With 2 bases removed from V and 10 bases from J, the gap between germline ends came to 9 bases. This CDR3 spans 13 amino acids. Written as DNA, the CDR3 is TGTGCCAGCAGCTTAAAGCCAGGGTCACCCCTCCACTTT. As protein: CASSLKPGSPLHF.

This clone has only one observation. The V call is TRBV5-1, the J call TRBJ2-5, with D tentatively TRBD1 or TRBD2 (5 bases each). The J call may be incorrect, as the DNA end agrees better with TRBJ2-7. This CDR3 comprises 14 residues. Per the germline V gene, CDR1 is SGHRS and CDR2 is YFSETQ. CDR3 sequence (DNA): TGCGCCAGCAGCTTAAGAGGGGATGGAAGCGAGCAGTACTTC. Translating gives CASSLRGDGSEQYF.

The chain uses TRBV28 and TRBJ2-7, with 7 bases matching TRBD1. The CDR3 length is 13 residues. From germline, CDR1 is MDHEN and CDR2 SYDVKM. The junction had 3 bases not matched to a gene; V was cut back by 6 bases and J by 1 base. CDR3 in DNA: TGTGCCAGCAGCTGGGACAGTTCCTACGAGCAGTACTTC. Protein sequence: CASSWDSSYEQYF.

Comment on this clone: No DNA is shown, since the ends of the CDR3 on it are uncertain; the CDR3 is the one TCRdb lists. The chain links TRBV13 to TRBJ1-2; the D call of TRBD1 is as the table states it, not checked on the DNA. Germline CDR1 reads PRHDT; CDR2 reads FYEKMQ (reference sequence). The CDR3 numbers 17 amino acids, ends counted. CDR3 region: CASSLDRGVGFGSGYTF.

This chain links TRBV25-1 with TRBJ1-2; D call uncertain. The CDR3 is made up of 13 amino acids. Per the germline V gene, CDR1 is MGHDK and CDR2 is SYGVNS. Between the trimmed V and J ends, which lost 1 base and 6 bases, there was a span of 9 bases. The CDR3 DNA reads as TGTGCCAGCAGTGAATTGGGGTCCGATGGCTACACCTTC. Amino acids: CASSELGSDGYTF.

This clone was seen a handful of times. The gene calls are TRBV27 and TRBJ1-2, with D perhaps matching TRBD1 (5 bases). V was clipped by 6 bases and J by 1 base, with 9 bases between them. CDR1 and CDR2 (germline): MNHEY, SMNVEV (reference sequence). This CDR3 has 13 residues. DNA of the CDR3: TGTGCCAGCAGCCCGACAGTTAACTATGGCTACACCTTC. Its translation is CASSPTVNYGYTF.

The chain couples TRBV28 to TRBJ2-7; D is possibly TRBD1 (5 bases). The CDR3 consists of 14 residues. V was clipped by 4 bases and J by 3 bases, with 13 bases between them. Looked up from germline, CDR1 is MDHEN and CDR2 is SYDVKM. CDR3 sequence (DNA): TGTGCCAGCAGTTGGGCCATGACAGACTACGAGCAGTACTTC. It specifies CASSWAMTDYEQYF. Looking up the rest from reference TRBV28 and TRBJ2-7 gives the full variable domain: DVKVTQSSRYLVKRTGEKVFLECVQDMDHENMFWYRQDPGLGLRLIYFSYDVKMKEKGDIPEGYSVSREKKERFSLILESASTNQTSMYLCASSWAMTDYEQYFGPGTRLTVT.

In this sample, this clone turned up a few times. This chain uses TRBV19 with TRBJ1-1; D gene unclear. This CDR3 comprises 13 residues. V lost 1 base and J 4 bases, leaving 7 bases between the germline ends. Germline values: CDR1 LNHDA, CDR2 SQIVND (reference sequence). CDR3 region: CASSIALSTEAFF. The CDR3 bases are TGTGCCAGTAGTATAGCCCTGAGCACTGAAGCTTTCTTT.

This sequence joins TRBV5-6 and TRBJ1-2; weak D call: TRBD1 (5 bases). V was cut by 4 bases and J by 0 bases, with 16 bases left in between. Germline V lookup: CDR1 SGHDT, CDR2 YYEEEE. The CDR3 has 16 amino acids. The CDR3 DNA follows: TGTGCCAGCAGCCTACCAGGGTTTATAGCTAACTATGGCTACACCTTC. Translation: CASSLPGFIANYGYTF.

The V gene is TRBV5-1, the J gene TRBJ1-1; the D is unclear. Deletions cut 1 base from V and 5 bases from J, with 12 bases between. In germline, CDR1 is SGHRS, CDR2 YFSETQ. This CDR3 is built from 14 residues. CDR3 sequence (DNA): TGCGCCAGCAGCTTGTCGGGGTATGGGACTGAAGCTTTCTTT. It encodes CASSLSGYGTEAFF. Together with reference TRBV5-1 and TRBJ1-1, the CDR3 gives the full variable domain: KAGVTQTPRYLIKTRGQQVTLSCSPISGHRSVSWYQQTPGQGLQFLFEYFSETQRNKGNFPGRFSGRQFSNSRSEMNVSTLELGDSALYLCASSLSGYGTEAFFGQGTRLTVV.

The V and J genes are TRBV9 and TRBJ2-2, with TRBD2 matching over 9 bases. V dropped 0 bases and J dropped 3; count of bases not matched to a gene: 3. Germline-derived CDR1 and CDR2 are SGDLS and YYNGEE. The CDR3 is made up of 16 amino acids. As DNA, the CDR3 is TGTGCCAGCAGCGTAGCTGGCGGGGGGGACACCGGGGAGCTGTTTTTT. This codes for CASSVAGGGDTGELFF.

The sample holds one count of this clone. The chain employs TRBV5-7 and TRBJ1-2; D call uncertain. TRBV5-7 is an ORF; its function is uncertain. With 3 bases removed from V and 8 bases from J, the gap between germline ends came to 23 bases. The CDR3 has 16 amino acids. The CDR3 reads CASSSDPYDGVWGYTF. CDR3 DNA sequence: TGTGCCAGCAGCTCAGACCCATACGACGGGGTTTGGGGCTACACCTTC.

J is TRBJ1-1 and V is TRBV15; 8 positions match TRBD1. The germline V gene encodes CDR1 LNHNV and CDR2 YYDKDF (reference sequence). This CDR3 spans 14 amino acids. V trimming: 1 base; J trimming: 7 bases; junction bases outside the gene matches: 5. CDR3 sequence (DNA): TGTGCCACCAGCAGAGGGACAGGGCCCCTTGAAGCTTTCTTT. Its translation: CATSRGTGPLEAFF.

The V call is TRBV5-5, the J call TRBJ2-7; D perhaps matches TRBD1 (7 bases). Per the germline V gene, CDR1 is SGHKS and CDR2 is YYEKEE (reference sequence). Trimming stripped 4 bases from V and 3 bases from J, with 11 bases between. This CDR3 is built from 13 residues. In nucleotides, the CDR3 is TGTGCCAGCAGCGGCGGGACAGACTACGAGCAGTACTTC. This encodes CASSGGTDYEQYF.

The chain joins TRBV15 to TRBJ1-2; D is perhaps TRBD1 (5 bases). From germline, CDR1 is LNHNV and CDR2 YYDKDF (reference sequence). The CDR3 is 15 amino acids. Trimming left V 5 bases short and J 2 bases short, with 15 bases between. CDR3 residues: CATSSRDGRNYGYTF. For the CDR3, the DNA is TGTGCCACCAGCTCACGGGACGGAAGGAACTATGGCTACACCTTC.

This sequence joins TRBV4-1 and TRBJ1-4; TRBD1 matches 9 bases. Germline CDR1 MGHRA, CDR2 YSYEKL. Trimming removed 3 bases from V and 8 bases from J; junction bases left unmatched: 10. The CDR3 spans 16 residues. CDR3 region: CASSHRTGQGQEKLFF. Written as DNA, the CDR3 is TGCGCCAGCAGCCACCGAACGGGACAGGGCCAGGAAAAACTGTTTTTT.

The V gene is TRBV7-9, the J gene TRBJ2-7; D might be TRBD1 (5 bases). The CDR3 contains 14 residues. CDR1 is SEHNR, CDR2 FQNEAQ, per germline (reference sequence). V lost 2 bases and J 2 bases, leaving 10 bases between the germline ends. Written as DNA, the CDR3 is TGTGCCAGCAGCTTATTACAGGCGCCCTACGAGCAGTACTTC. Translated: CASSLLQAPYEQYF.

The chain couples TRBV27 to TRBJ1-2; 12 bases align to TRBD1. V was clipped by 4 bases and J by 7 bases; unmatched bases: 10. This CDR3 contains 16 residues. Germline-derived CDR1 and CDR2 are MNHEY and SMNVEV (reference sequence). CDR3 DNA sequence: TGTGCCAGCAGTTCCCTAGGGACAGGGGGCGCACGTGGCTACACCTTC. This sequence encodes CASSSLGTGGARGYTF.

This sequence joins TRBV28 and TRBJ2-2; D is possibly TRBD1 (5 bases). V was trimmed by 3 bases and J by 6 bases, leaving 5 bases between them. The CDR3 is 12 amino acids. Germline V gene data show CDR1 as MDHEN and CDR2 as SYDVKM. CDR3 DNA: TGTGCCAGCAGTTTGGGGCCCGGGGAGCTGTTTTTT. Translating it yields CASSLGPGELFF.